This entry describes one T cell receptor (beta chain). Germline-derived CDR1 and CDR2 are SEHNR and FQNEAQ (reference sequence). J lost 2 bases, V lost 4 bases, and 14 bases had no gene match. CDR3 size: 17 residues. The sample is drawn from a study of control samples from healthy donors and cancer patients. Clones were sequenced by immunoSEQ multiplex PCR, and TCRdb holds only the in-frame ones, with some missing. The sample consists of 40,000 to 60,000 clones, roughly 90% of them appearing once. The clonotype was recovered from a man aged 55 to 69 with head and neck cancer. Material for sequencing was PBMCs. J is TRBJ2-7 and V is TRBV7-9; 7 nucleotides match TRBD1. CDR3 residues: CASSSGLLGTETYEQYF. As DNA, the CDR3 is TGTGCCAGCAGCTCAGGATTATTAGGGACAGAAACCTACGAGCAGTACTTC.